This T cell receptor beta chain was recorded in a study of blood T cell repertoires in COVID-19. Germline CDR1 and CDR2: SEHNR and FQNEAQ (reference sequence). The CDR3 contains 16 residues. V lost 7 bases and J 0 bases, leaving 13 bases between the germline ends. Clones were read by immunoSEQ multiplex PCR, and TCRdb kept only the in-frame ones, dropping some. The sample yields 300,000 to 350,000 clones, roughly 90% seen once. This chain links TRBV7-9 with TRBJ1-6; no definite D call. Sequencing was done on a sample of PBMCs or T cells enriched from blood (not recorded which). This receptor was obtained from a woman in her 30s who had been exposed to COVID-19. This chain's CDR3 is CASTWTGDSYNSPLHF. CDR3 DNA sequence: TGTGCCAGCACCTGGACTGGTGACTCCTATAATTCACCCCTCCACTTT.